This is a list of T cell receptor beta chains from one sample in a study of T-cell reconstitution after alpha-beta-depleted transplantation in children. TCRdb re-called the PCR reads with MiXCR, one entry per CDR3 protein. The sample consists of around 670,000 distinct CDR3 sequences, 10% to 15% of them appearing once. The material was PBMCs, obtained before TCRalphabeta/CD19-depleted stem cell transplant. These receptors all stem from a girl aged 2 to 10 with congenital amegakaryocytic thrombocytopenia, due to receive a stem cell transplant. Each CDR3 is given with its conserved first and last residue. Fields, in order: V gene, J gene, clone size, D gene, CDR3 DNA, CDR3 protein. The D gene is left open where the match is weak. Where a row states a size, it is once, few, many or the class of an expanded clone; other rows omit it.

v_gene: TRBV24-1
j_gene: TRBJ2-3
abundance: .
d_gene: TRBD2
CDR3nt: TGTGCCACCAGTGATGCACGACTAGCGGGACGCACAGATACGCAGTATTTT
CDR3aa: CATSDARLAGRTDTQYF

v_gene: TRBV2
j_gene: TRBJ2-5
abundance: few
d_gene: .
CDR3nt: TGTGCCAGCAGGCCCCTCCTAGAGACCCAGTACTTC
CDR3aa: CASRPLLETQYF

v_gene: TRBV9
j_gene: TRBJ2-7
abundance: .
d_gene: .
CDR3nt: TGTGCCAGCGGGGAAATTTCTCAGTACTTC
CDR3aa: CASGEISQYF

v_gene: TRBV7-8
j_gene: TRBJ2-2
abundance: .
d_gene: TRBD1
CDR3nt: TGTGCCAGCAGCGGGGACCGGGACAGGGGGTCAGGGGAGCTGTTTTTT
CDR3aa: CASSGDRDRGSGELFF

v_gene: TRBV20-1
j_gene: TRBJ2-3
abundance: many
d_gene: .
CDR3nt: TGCAGTGCTAGACGTGGGAGGAGCACAGATACGCAGTATTTT
CDR3aa: CSARRGRSTDTQYF

v_gene: TRBV20-1
j_gene: TRBJ1-5
abundance: once
d_gene: .
CDR3nt: TGCTGTGCTAGAGCGGGTGGGGGACGGGGTAGCAATCAGCCCCAGCATTTT
CDR3aa: CCARAGGGRGSNQPQHF

v_gene: TRBV10-3
j_gene: TRBJ1-2
abundance: many
d_gene: .
CDR3nt: TGTGCCATCAGTGACCCCCCGGACAGCTATGGCTACACCTTC
CDR3aa: CAISDPPDSYGYTF

v_gene: TRBV10-3
j_gene: TRBJ2-1
abundance: many
d_gene: TRBD2
CDR3nt: TGTGCCATCAGTGCAAGCGGGAGTCCCTACAATGAGCAGTTCTTC
CDR3aa: CAISASGSPYNEQFF

v_gene: TRBV20-1
j_gene: TRBJ2-5
abundance: many
d_gene: .
CDR3nt: TGCAGTGCGATATTCCGGGGACAAGAGACCCAGTACTTC
CDR3aa: CSAIFRGQETQYF

v_gene: TRBV5-5
j_gene: TRBJ2-7
abundance: few
d_gene: .
CDR3nt: TGTGCCAGCAGCTTGTACGACGGATATACCCTCAGCTCCTACGAGCAGTACTTC
CDR3aa: CASSLYDGYTLSSYEQYF

v_gene: TRBV24-1
j_gene: TRBJ2-5
abundance: few
d_gene: .
CDR3nt: TGTGCCACCAGTGATTTCATGCGCAATTTTAACCTTTCCCAGGAGACCCAGTACTTC
CDR3aa: CATSDFMRNFNLSQETQYF

v_gene: TRBV5-1
j_gene: TRBJ1-1
abundance: many
d_gene: .
CDR3nt: TGCGCCAGCAGCCGGGGGGAGGACACTGAAGCTTTCTTT
CDR3aa: CASSRGEDTEAFF

v_gene: TRBV19
j_gene: TRBJ2-1
abundance: few
d_gene: .
CDR3nt: TGTGCCAGTAGTACTCAAAGGAGGCCTACCCAAAGGGTCGATGAGCAGTTCTTC
CDR3aa: CASSTQRRPTQRVDEQFF

v_gene: TRBV4-2
j_gene: TRBJ1-2
abundance: few
d_gene: .
CDR3nt: TGTGCCAGCAGCCAAGATAACCAGGCATATGGCTACACCTTC
CDR3aa: CASSQDNQAYGYTF